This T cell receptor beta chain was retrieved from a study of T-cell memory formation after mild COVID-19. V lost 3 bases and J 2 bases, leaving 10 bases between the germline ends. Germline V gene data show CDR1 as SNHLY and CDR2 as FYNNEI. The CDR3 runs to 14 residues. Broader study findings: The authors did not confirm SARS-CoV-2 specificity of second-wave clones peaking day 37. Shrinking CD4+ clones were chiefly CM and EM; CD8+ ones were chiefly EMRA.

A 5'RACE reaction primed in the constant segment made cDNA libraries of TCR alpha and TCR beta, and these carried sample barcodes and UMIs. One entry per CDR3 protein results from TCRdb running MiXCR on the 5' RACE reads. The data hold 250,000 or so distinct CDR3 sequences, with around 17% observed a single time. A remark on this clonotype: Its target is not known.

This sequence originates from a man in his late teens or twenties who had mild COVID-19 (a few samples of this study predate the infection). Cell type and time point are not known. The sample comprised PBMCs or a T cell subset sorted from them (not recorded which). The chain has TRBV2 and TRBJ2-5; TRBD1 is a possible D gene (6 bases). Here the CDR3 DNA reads TGTGCCAGCAGTGAGGGGACAAAACAAGAGACCCAGTACTTC. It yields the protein CASSEGTKQETQYF.